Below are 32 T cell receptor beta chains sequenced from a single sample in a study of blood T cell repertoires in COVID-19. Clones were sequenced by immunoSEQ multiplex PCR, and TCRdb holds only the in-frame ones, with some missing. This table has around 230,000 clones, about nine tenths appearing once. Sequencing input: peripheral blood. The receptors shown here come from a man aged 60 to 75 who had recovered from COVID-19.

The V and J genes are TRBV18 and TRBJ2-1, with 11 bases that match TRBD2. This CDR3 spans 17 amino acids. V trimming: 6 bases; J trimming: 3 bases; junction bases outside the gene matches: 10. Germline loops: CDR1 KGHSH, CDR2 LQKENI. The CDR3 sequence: CASSLMRLAGGYNEQFF. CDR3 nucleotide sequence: TGTGCCAGCTCCCTTATGAGGCTAGCGGGGGGCTACAATGAGCAGTTCTTC. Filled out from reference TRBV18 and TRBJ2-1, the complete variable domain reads NAGVMQNPRHLVRRRGQEARLRCSPMKGHSHVYWYRQLPEEGLKFMVYLQKENIIDESGMPKERFSAEFPKEGPSILRIQQVVRGDSAAYFCASSLMRLAGGYNEQFFGPGTRLTVL.

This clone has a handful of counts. Here the CDR3 DNA reads TGTGCCAGCAGCTTAGATGAGGTTCCCTCTTCACCCCTCCACTTT. It yields the protein CASSLDEVPSSPLHF. The chain uses TRBV7-8 and TRBJ1-6; D uncertain. In germline, CDR1 is SGHVS, CDR2 FQNEAQ. This CDR3 spans 15 amino acids. The germline V and J ends were trimmed by 1 base and 9 bases, with 13 bases remaining between them.

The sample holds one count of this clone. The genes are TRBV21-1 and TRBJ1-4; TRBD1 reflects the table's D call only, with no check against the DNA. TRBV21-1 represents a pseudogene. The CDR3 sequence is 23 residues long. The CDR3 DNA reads TGTGCCAGCAGCAAAGGCCCCGGGACAGGCGGAAATACCAACCTCCGAACTAATGAAAAACTGTTTTTT. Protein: CASSKGPGTGGNTNLRTNEKLFF.

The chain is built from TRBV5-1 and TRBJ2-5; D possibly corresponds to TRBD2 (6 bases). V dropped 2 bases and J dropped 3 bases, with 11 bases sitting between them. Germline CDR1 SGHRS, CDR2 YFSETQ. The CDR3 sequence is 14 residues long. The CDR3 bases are TGCGCCAGCAGCTTAAGTGGGGGGAAAGAGACCCAGTACTTC. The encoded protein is CASSLSGGKETQYF.

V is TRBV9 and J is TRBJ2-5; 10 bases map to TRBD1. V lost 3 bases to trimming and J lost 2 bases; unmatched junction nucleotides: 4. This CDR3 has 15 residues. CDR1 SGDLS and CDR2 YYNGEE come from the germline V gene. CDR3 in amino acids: CASSARTGGQETQYF. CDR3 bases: TGTGCCAGCAGCGCACGGACAGGGGGGCAAGAGACCCAGTACTTC.

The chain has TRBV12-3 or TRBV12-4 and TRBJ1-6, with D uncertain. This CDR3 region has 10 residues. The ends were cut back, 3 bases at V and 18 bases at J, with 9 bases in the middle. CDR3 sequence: CASSFIAPHF. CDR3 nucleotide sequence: TGTGCCAGCAGTTTTATAGCCCCCCACTTT.

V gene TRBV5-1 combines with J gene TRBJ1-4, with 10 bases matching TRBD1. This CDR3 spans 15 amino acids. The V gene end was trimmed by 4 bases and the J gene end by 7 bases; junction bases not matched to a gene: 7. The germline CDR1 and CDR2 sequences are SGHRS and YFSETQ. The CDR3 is CASSRGQGIGEKLFF. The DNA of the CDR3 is TGCGCCAGCAGCCGGGGACAGGGGATAGGTGAAAAACTGTTTTTT.

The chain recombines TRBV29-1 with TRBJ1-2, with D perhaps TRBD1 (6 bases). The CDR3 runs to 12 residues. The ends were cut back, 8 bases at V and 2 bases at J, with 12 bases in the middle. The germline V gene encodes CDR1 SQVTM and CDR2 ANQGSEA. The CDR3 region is CSTGQINYGYTF. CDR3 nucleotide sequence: TGCAGCACCGGACAGATCAACTATGGCTACACCTTC. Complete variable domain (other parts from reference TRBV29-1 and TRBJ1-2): SAVISQKPSRDICQRGTSLTIQCQVDSQVTMMFWYRQQPGQSLTLIATANQGSEATYESGFVIDKFPISRPNLTFSTLTVSNMSPEDSSIYLCSTGQINYGYTFGSGTRLTVV.

For the CDR3, the DNA is TGTGCCAGTCGTCCGGGACAGAGCTACAATGAGCAGTTCTTC. It yields the protein CASRPGQSYNEQFF. The J gene is TRBJ2-1, the V gene TRBV19; the match to TRBD1 covers 7 bases. There are 14 residues in the CDR3. V was pared by 8 bases and J by 3 bases, with 7 bases of the junction left unmatched. Germline V gene data show CDR1 as LNHDA and CDR2 as SQIVND (reference sequence).

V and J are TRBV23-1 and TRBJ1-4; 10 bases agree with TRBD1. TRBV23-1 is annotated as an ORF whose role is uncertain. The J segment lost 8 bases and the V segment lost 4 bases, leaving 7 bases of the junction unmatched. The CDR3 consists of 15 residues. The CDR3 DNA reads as TGCGCCAGCAGTCCGGGACAGGGGAGCTGGGAAAAACTGTTTTTT. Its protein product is CASSPGQGSWEKLFF.

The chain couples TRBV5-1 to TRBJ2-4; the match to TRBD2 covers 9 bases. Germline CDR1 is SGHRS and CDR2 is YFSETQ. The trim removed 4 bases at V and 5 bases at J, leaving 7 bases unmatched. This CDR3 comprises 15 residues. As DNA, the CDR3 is TGCGCCAGCAGCACGGCGGGGGGGCCGGAAAACATTCAGTACTTC. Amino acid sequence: CASSTAGGPENIQYF. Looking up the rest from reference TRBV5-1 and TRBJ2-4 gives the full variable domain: KAGVTQTPRYLIKTRGQQVTLSCSPISGHRSVSWYQQTPGQGLQFLFEYFSETQRNKGNFPGRFSGRQFSNSRSEMNVSTLELGDSALYLCASSTAGGPENIQYFGAGTRLSVL.

CDR3 DNA: TGTGCCATCAGGACAGAACAAGAGACCCAGTACTTC. It specifies CAIRTEQETQYF. The V call is TRBV10-3, the J call TRBJ2-5; maybe TRBD1 (5 bases). The CDR3 is 12 amino acids. The V gene's germline CDR1 is ENHRY and CDR2 SYGVKD. The V end lost 6 bases, the J end lost 2 bases, and 7 bases lay between the germline ends.

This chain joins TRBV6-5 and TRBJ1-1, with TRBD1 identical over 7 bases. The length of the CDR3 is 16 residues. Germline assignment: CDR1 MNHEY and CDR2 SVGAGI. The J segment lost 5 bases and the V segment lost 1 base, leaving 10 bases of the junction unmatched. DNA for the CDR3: TGTGCCAGCAGTTACTATCGGGGACAGAAAGGGACTGAAGCTTTCTTT. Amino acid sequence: CASSYYRGQKGTEAFF.

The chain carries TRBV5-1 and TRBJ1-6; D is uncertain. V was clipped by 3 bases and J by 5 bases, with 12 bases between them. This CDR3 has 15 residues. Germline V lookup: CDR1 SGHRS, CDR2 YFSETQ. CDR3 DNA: TGCGCCAGCAGCTCAGGCTTATTGAATAATTCACCCCTCCACTTT. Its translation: CASSSGLLNNSPLHF.

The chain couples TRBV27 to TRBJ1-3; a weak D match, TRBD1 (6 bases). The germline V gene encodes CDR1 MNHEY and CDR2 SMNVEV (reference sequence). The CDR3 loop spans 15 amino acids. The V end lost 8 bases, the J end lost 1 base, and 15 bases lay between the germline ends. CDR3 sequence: CASLSLQGSGNTIYF. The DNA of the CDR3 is TGTGCCAGCCTCTCGTTACAGGGATCTGGAAACACCATATATTTT.

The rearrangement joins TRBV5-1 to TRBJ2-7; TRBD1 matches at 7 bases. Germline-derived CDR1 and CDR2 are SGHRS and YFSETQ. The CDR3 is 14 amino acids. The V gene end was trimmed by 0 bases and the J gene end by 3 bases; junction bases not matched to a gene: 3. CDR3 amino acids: CASSLVPGGYEQYF. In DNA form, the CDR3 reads TGCGCCAGCAGCTTGGTGCCAGGGGGCTACGAGCAGTACTTC. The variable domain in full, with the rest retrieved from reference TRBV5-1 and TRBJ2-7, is KAGVTQTPRYLIKTRGQQVTLSCSPISGHRSVSWYQQTPGQGLQFLFEYFSETQRNKGNFPGRFSGRQFSNSRSEMNVSTLELGDSALYLCASSLVPGGYEQYFGPGTRLTVT.

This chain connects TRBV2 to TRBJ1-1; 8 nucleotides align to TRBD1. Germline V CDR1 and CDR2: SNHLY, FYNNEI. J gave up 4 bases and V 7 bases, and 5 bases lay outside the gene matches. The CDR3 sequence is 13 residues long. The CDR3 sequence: CASMQGASTEAFF. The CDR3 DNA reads TGTGCCAGCATGCAGGGGGCGTCCACTGAAGCTTTCTTT.

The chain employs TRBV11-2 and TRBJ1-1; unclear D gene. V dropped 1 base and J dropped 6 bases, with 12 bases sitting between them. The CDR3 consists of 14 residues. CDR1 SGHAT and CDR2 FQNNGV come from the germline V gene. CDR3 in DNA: TGTGCCAGCAGCTTAGGACACGTCCCCGCTGAAGCTTTCTTT. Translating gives CASSLGHVPAEAFF.

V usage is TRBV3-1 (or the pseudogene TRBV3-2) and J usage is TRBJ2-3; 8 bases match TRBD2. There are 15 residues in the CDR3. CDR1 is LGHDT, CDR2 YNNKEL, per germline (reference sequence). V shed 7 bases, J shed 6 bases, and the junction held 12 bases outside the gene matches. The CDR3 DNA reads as TGTGCCAGCACCCGGGGACTAGGGGGTCTGGATACGCAGTATTTT. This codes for CASTRGLGGLDTQYF.

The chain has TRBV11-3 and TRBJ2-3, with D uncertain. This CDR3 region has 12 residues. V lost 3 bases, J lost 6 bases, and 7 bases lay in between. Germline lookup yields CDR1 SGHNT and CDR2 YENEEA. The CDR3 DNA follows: TGTGCCAGCAGCTTCTTATCTGATACGCAGTATTTT. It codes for CASSFLSDTQYF.

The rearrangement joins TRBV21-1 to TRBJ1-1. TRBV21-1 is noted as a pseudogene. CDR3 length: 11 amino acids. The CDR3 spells CASSTPSEAFF. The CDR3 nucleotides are TGTGCCAGCAGCACCCCTTCTGAAGCTTTCTTT.

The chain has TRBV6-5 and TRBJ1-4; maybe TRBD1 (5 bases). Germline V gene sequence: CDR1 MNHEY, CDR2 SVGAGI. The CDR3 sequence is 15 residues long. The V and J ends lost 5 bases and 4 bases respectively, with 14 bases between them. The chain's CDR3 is CASSRIWGDNEKLFF. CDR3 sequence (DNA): TGTGCCAGCAGTAGGATTTGGGGGGATAATGAAAAACTGTTTTTT.

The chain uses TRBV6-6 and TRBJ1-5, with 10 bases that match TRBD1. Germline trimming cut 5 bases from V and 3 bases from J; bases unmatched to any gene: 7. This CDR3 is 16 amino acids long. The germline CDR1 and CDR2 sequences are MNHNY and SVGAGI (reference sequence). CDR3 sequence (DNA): TGTGCCAGCAGTCCCGGGACAGGGGCATACAATCAGCCCCAGCATTTT. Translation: CASSPGTGAYNQPQHF.

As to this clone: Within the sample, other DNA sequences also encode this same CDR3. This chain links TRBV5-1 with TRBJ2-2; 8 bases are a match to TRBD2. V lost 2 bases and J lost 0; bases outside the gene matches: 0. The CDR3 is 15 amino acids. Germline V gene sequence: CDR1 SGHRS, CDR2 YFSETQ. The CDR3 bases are TGCGCCAGCAGCTTTAGCGGGGCGAACACCGGGGAGCTGTTTTTT. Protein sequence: CASSFSGANTGELFF.

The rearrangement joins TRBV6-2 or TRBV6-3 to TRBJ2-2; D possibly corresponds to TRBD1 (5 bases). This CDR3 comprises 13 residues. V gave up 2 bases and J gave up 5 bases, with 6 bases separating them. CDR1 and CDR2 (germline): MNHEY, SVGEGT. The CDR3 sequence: CASSYGATGELFF. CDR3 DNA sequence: TGTGCCAGCAGTTACGGGGCGACCGGGGAGCTGTTTTTT.

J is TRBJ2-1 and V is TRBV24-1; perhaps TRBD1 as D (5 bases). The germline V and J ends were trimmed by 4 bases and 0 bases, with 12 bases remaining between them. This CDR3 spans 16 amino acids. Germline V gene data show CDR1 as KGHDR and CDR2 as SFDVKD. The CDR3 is CATSDRTGHSYNEQFF. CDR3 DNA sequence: TGTGCCACCAGTGACCGAACAGGTCACTCCTACAATGAGCAGTTCTTC.

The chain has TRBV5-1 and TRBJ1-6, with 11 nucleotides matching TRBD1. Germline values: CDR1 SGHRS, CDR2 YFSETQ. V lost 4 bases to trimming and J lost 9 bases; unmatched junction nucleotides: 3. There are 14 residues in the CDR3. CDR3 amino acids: CASSQDRGPSPLHF. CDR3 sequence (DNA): TGCGCCAGCAGCCAGGACAGGGGGCCTTCACCCCTCCACTTT.

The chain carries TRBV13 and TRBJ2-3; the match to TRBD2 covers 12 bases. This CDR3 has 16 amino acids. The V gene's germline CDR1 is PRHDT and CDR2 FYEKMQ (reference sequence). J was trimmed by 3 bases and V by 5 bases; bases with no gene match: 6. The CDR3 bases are TGTGCCAGCAGCCCGCGGCTAGCGGGGGGGACAGATACGCAGTATTTT. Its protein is CASSPRLAGGTDTQYF. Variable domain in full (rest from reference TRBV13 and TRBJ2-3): AAGVIQSPRHLIKEKRETATLKCYPIPRHDTVYWYQQGPGQDPQFLISFYEKMQSDKGSIPDRFSAQQFSDYHSELNMSSLELGDSALYFCASSPRLAGGTDTQYFGPGTRLTVL.

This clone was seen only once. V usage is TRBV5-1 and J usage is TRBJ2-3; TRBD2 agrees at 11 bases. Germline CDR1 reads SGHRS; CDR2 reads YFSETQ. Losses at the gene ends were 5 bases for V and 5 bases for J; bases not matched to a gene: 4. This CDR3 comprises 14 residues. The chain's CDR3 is CASSSGGAVDTQYF. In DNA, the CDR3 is TGCGCCAGCAGTAGCGGGGGGGCCGTAGATACGCAGTATTTT.

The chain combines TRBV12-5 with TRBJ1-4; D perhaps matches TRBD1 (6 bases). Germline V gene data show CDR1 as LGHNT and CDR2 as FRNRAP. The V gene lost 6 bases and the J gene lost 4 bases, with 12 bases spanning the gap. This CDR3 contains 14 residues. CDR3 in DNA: TGTGCTAGTGGCTCAGGGGCGCTTAATGAAAAACTGTTTTTT. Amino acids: CASGSGALNEKLFF.

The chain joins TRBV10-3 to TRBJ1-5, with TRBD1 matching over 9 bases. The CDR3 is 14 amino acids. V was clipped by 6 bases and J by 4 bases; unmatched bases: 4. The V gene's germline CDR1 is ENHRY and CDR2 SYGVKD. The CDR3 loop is CAIRKGQGNQPQHF. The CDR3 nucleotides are TGTGCCATCAGAAAGGGACAGGGAAATCAGCCCCAGCATTTT.

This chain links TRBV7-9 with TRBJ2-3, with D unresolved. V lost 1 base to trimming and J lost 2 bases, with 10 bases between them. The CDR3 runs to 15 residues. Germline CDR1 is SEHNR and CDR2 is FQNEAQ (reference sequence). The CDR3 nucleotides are TGTGCCAGCAGCTTAGTTGGCCTCCTCACAGATACGCAGTATTTT. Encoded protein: CASSLVGLLTDTQYF.